This T cell receptor beta chain comes out of a study of cytomegalovirus exposure and HLA in healthy donors. Across the study: Of all 400 or so donors who were genotyped, 81% belonged to the Caucasian-associated ancestry cluster.

The CDR3 has 16 residues. Trimming left V 4 bases short and J 5 bases short, with 21 bases between. The V gene's germline CDR1 is SGHNT and CDR2 YYREEE (reference sequence). Points on this clone: Its target is unknown.

Study-wide findings and caveats: Researchers reported from a later analysis that most CMV-associated TCR beta chains appeared HLA-restricted. Analysis was carried out at a later point, and it linked a missense DCLRE1C variant to TCR beta V- and J-gene trimming.

The PCR had 60 Vbeta and 13 Jbeta primers. This table comes from immunoSEQ multiplex PCR, and its TCRdb copy is limited to in-frame clones, with some not included. The profile covers about 76,000 clones, with around 65% appearing a single time and 4.9% taken by the ten largest. Sequencing was performed on PBMCs. The clonotype was recovered from a man aged 55 to 70 in good health and CMV-seropositive. J is TRBJ1-2 and V is TRBV5-4; D may be TRBD1 (6 bases). CDR3: CASSLGGQGGVYGYTF. DNA of the CDR3: TGTGCCAGCAGCCTGGGGGGGCAGGGAGGGGTATATGGCTACACCTTC.